This TCR beta chain was identified during a study of shared clonotypes between healthy human individuals. Study summary: Per donor, CD8 memory used one plate, CD8 naive used two, CD4 memory used three and CD4 naive used three.

Profiled with immunoSEQ multiplex PCR; TCRdb holds only in-frame clones, not every one. The table has more than 500,000 clones, roughly 95% seen once. This clone was found once. This CDR3 is 15 amino acids long. From germline, CDR1 is WNHNN and CDR2 SYGVQD (reference sequence). V was pared by 3 bases and J by 3 bases, with 6 bases of the junction left unmatched. Only CD45RO-negative cells positively selected for CCR7 counted as naive CD8 cells, so terminally differentiated effector memory CD45RA+ cells were excluded. Sequenced: naive CD8+ T cells sorted from blood. The chain links TRBV10-1 to TRBJ2-7, with 9 bases fitting TRBD2. This TCR derives from a woman aged 30 to 39 in good health. Here the CDR3 DNA reads TGCGCCAGCAGTGAAGGTGGTAGCGGGGGCTACGAGCAGTACTTC. Translation: CASSEGGSGGYEQYF.